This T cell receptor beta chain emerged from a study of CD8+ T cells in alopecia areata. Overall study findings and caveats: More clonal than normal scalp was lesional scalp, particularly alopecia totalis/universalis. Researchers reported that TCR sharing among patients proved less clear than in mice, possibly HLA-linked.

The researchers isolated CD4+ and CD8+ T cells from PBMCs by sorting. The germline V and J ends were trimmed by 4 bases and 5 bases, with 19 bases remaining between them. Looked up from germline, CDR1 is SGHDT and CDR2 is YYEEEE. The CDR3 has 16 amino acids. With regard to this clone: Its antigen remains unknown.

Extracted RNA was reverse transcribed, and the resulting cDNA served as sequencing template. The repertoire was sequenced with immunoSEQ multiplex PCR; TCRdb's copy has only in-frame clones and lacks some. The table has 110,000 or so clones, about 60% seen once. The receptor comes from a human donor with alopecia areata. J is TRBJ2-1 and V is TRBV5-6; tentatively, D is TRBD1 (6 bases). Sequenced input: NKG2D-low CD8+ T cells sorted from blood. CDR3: CASSPGLRDTDNEQFF. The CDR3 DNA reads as TGTGCCAGCAGCCCAGGTCTCCGGGACACAGACAATGAGCAGTTCTTC.